This TCR beta chain was sequenced for a study of cytomegalovirus exposure and HLA in healthy donors. The PCR used 60 Vbeta and 13 Jbeta primers. The method was immunoSEQ multiplex PCR; TCRdb's version includes in-frame clones alone and lacks a portion of them. The top ten hold approximately 2.5% of the sample, which has some 200,000 clones, approximately 78% seen once. This clone has a single count. Its target is not known. V was shortened by 1 base and J by 7 bases, with 10 bases between the two germline ends. CDR3 length: 13 amino acids. The germline V gene encodes CDR1 MGHDK and CDR2 SYGVNS. General study findings and limits: It was 150 to 200 TCR beta chains that were listed as cytomegalovirus-associated.

The sequenced sample was PBMCs. The receptor comes from a woman aged 40 to 50 in good health and CMV-seronegative. The chain joins TRBV25-1 to TRBJ1-1, with TRBD1 as a possible D gene (6 bases). The CDR3 region is CASSESGRGEAFF. The CDR3 DNA reads as TGTGCCAGCAGTGAATCTGGCAGGGGTGAAGCTTTCTTT.